The 9 T cell receptor beta chains below come from one sample, sequenced in a study of identical twins. TCRdb reprocessed the 5' RACE reads with MiXCR, giving one entry per CDR3 protein. The profile shows 450,000 to 600,000 distinct CDR3 sequences, more than 20% of them singletons. The same sample was also used in a study of yellow fever vaccine responses in identical twins.

The specimen was CD4+ T cells sorted from blood. The receptor source for this set is a woman aged 18-29 years in good health.

J is TRBJ2-4 and V is TRBV2, with D tentatively TRBD1 (5 bases). The CDR3 runs 15 residues. The germline V gene has CDR1 SNHLY and CDR2 FYNNEI. V gave up 3 bases and J gave up 5 bases, with 14 bases separating them. DNA of the CDR3: TGTGCCAGCAGTGAGTTTCAGGGAAGGGAAAACATTCAGTACTTC. This sequence encodes CASSEFQGRENIQYF. Supplemented by reference TRBV2 and TRBJ2-4, the full variable domain reads EPEVTQTPSHQVTQMGQEVILRCVPISNHLYFYWYRQILGQKVEFLVSFYNNEISEKSEIFDDQFSVERPDGSNFTLKIRSTKLEDSAMYFCASSEFQGRENIQYFGAGTRLSVL.

There are a few counts of this clonotype. The chain combines TRBV5-1 with TRBJ2-2; 7 nucleotides align to TRBD1. Losses at the gene ends were 2 bases for V and 1 base for J; bases not matched to a gene: 5. The CDR3 spans 16 residues. The germline V gene encodes CDR1 SGHRS and CDR2 YFSETQ. CDR3 region: CASSLGWTGNTGELFF. CDR3 sequence (DNA): TGCGCCAGCAGCTTAGGATGGACAGGGAACACCGGGGAGCTGTTTTTT.

The V call is TRBV20-1, the J call TRBJ2-1; 9 bases fit TRBD2. The CDR3 contains 13 residues. The V and J ends lost 7 bases and 9 bases, in that order; junction bases with no gene match: 10. From germline, CDR1 is DFQATT and CDR2 SNEGSKA (reference sequence). CDR3 coding DNA: TGCAGTGTTACTAGCGGGTTGTCTCGTGAGCAGTTCTTC. Its protein product is CSVTSGLSREQFF.

The chain uses TRBV3-1 and TRBJ2-2; 9 nucleotides line up with TRBD2. The CDR3 extends over 16 amino acids. The germline CDR1 and CDR2 sequences are LGHDT and YNNKEL (reference sequence). The V gene end was trimmed by 3 bases and the J gene end by 1 base; junction bases not matched to a gene: 3. The CDR3 loop is CASSQGTSRNTGELFF. The CDR3, as DNA: TGTGCCAGCAGCCAGGGGACTAGCCGGAACACCGGGGAGCTGTTTTTT.

This clonotype was counted a few times. CDR3 sequence (DNA): TGCAGCGTGAAGGGGGGCGGCAATCAGCCCCAGCATTTT. Residues: CSVKGGGNQPQHF. The chain recombines TRBV29-1 with TRBJ1-5; possibly TRBD1 for D (6 bases). Trimming took off 6 bases at V and 2 bases at J, with 11 bases between the two ends. The CDR3 contains 13 residues. The germline gives CDR1 SQVTM, CDR2 ANQGSEA.

This clonotype has a handful of counts. The V gene is TRBV5-1, the J gene TRBJ1-1; D uncertain. Per germline, CDR1 SGHRS and CDR2 YFSETQ. Between the trimmed V and J ends, which lost 0 bases and 5 bases, there was a span of 8 bases. The CDR3 spans 13 residues. For the CDR3, the DNA is TGCGCCAGCAGCTTGGTTTCGGGAACTGAAGCTTTCTTT. Protein product: CASSLVSGTEAFF.

The V gene is TRBV6-6, the J gene TRBJ2-1; a weak D match, TRBD2 (7 bases). The CDR3 has 13 amino acids. Germline loops: CDR1 MNHNY, CDR2 SVGAGI (reference sequence). Between the trimmed V and J ends, which lost 9 bases and 5 bases, there was a span of 14 bases. CDR3 coding DNA: TGTGCCAGTCTACGGGGGGCGGACAATGAGCAGTTCTTC. Translating it yields CASLRGADNEQFF.

This rearrangement joins TRBV20-1 to TRBJ2-3; 9 nucleotides line up with TRBD2. The V segment lost 3 bases and the J segment 5 bases; nucleotides outside the gene matches: 9. The CDR3 length is 15 residues. The germline V gene encodes CDR1 DFQATT and CDR2 SNEGSKA (reference sequence). In nucleotides, the CDR3 is TGCAGTGCTAGTTCTGGACTAGCGCACATAGATACGCAGTATTTT. Translating it yields CSASSGLAHIDTQYF.

The V call is TRBV3-1, the J call TRBJ2-1; 7 bases line up with TRBD1. Germline lookup yields CDR1 LGHDT and CDR2 YNNKEL (reference sequence). V lost 1 base to trimming and J lost 3 bases; unmatched junction nucleotides: 3. CDR3 length equals 15 residues. The CDR3: CASSQAGTVYNEQFF. In DNA, the CDR3 is TGTGCCAGCAGCCAAGCGGGGACAGTCTACAATGAGCAGTTCTTC.